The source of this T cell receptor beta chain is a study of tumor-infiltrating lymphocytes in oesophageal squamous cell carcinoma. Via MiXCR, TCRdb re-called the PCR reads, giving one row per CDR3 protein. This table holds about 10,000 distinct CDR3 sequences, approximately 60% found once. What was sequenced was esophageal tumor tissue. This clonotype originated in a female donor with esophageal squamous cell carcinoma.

Here the CDR3 reads CASRSQGDNEQFF. CDR3 sequence (DNA): TGTGCCAGCAGGTCACAGGGAGACAATGAGCAGTTCTTC. The chain links TRBV6-6 to TRBJ2-1, with D perhaps matching TRBD1 (6 bases). Germline V CDR1 and CDR2: MNHNY, SVGAGI (reference sequence). Trimming removed 6 bases at V and 5 bases at J, with 11 bases between. The CDR3 spans 13 residues.